This passage covers 18 T cell receptor beta chains from one sample sequenced in a study of vaccination effects on CD4 cells after COVID-19. The table came from immunoSEQ multiplex PCR; TCRdb's copy has only in-frame clones and leaves some out. Among approximately 61,000 clones listed, approximately 73% were seen once. No cognate antigen is known for these TCRs. Sequencing in the ViraFEST assay came after antigen-specific CD4+ T cells had been expanded with viral peptide pools, which were used to stimulate PBMC. Subsequent to a culture period of nine to ten days, CD4+ T cells were isolated. Everyone in the study got two shots of either the BNT162b2 or mRNA-1273 vaccine. The sequencing here drew on CD4+ T cells from PBMCs cultured with HCoV-229E spike peptides, taken after COVID-19 vaccination. The receptors come from a human donor who received a COVID-19 vaccine.

The chain uses TRBV6-2 or TRBV6-3 and TRBJ1-2; 8 bases line up with TRBD1. With V trimmed by 4 bases and J by 6 bases, 10 bases remained unmatched. There are 15 residues in the CDR3. Germline-derived CDR1 and CDR2 are MNHEY and SVGEGT. The CDR3 loop is CASSSPDRGLNGYTF. The CDR3, as DNA: TGTGCCAGCAGTTCCCCCGACAGGGGTTTGAATGGCTACACCTTC.

The sample holds a few counts of this clone. The chain carries TRBV6-1 and TRBJ2-7; D gene ambiguous. From germline, CDR1 is MNHNS and CDR2 SASEGT. V was pared by 3 bases and J by 3 bases, with 6 bases between. This CDR3 contains 12 residues. The CDR3 DNA follows: TGTGCCAGCAGTGAGAGGTACTACGAGCAGTACGTC. It codes for CASSERYYEQYV.

This clone was seen only a few times. This chain links TRBV27 with TRBJ1-6, with a tentative D call TRBD1 (6 bases). The CDR3 is 16 amino acids. Trimming shortened V by 3 bases and J by 5 bases, and 14 bases separated the two germline ends. Germline values: CDR1 MNHEY, CDR2 SMNVEV (reference sequence). CDR3 in DNA: TGTGCCAGCAGTTTGGGGGGGCACCTCAATAATTCACCCCTCCACTTT. Translating gives CASSLGGHLNNSPLHF.

The chain recombines TRBV7-9 with TRBJ2-7; TRBD1 is a possible D gene (6 bases). The CDR3 length is 13 residues. Germline loops: CDR1 SEHNR, CDR2 FQNEAQ (reference sequence). V lost 5 bases to trimming and J lost 2 bases, with 10 bases between them. The CDR3 nucleotides are TGTGCCAGCAGCCCACAGGGAACCTACGAGCAGTACGTC. Protein sequence: CASSPQGTYEQYV.

The chain carries TRBV28 and TRBJ1-5; D call uncertain. The CDR3 extends over 15 amino acids. Germline CDR1 MDHEN, CDR2 SYDVKM. V lost 6 bases to trimming and J lost 3 bases, with 15 bases between them. This CDR3 is CASRLTDEDNQPQHF. Here the CDR3 DNA reads TGTGCCAGCAGATTAACGGACGAGGACAATCAGCCCCAGCATTTT.

This chain uses TRBV6-5 with TRBJ1-5; weak D call: TRBD1 (5 bases). Germline-derived CDR1 and CDR2 are MNHEY and SVGAGI. This CDR3 has 14 residues. V was clipped by 6 bases and J by 3 bases, with 12 bases between them. CDR3 loop: CASRRDGTNQPQHF. Written as DNA, the CDR3 is TGTGCCAGCAGACGGGACGGAACCAATCAGCCCCAGCATTTT.

This clone was seen more than once but under ten times. The chain employs TRBV7-3 and TRBJ2-3, with D perhaps TRBD2 (5 bases). This CDR3 has 14 amino acids. CDR1 and CDR2 (germline): SGHTA, FQGTGA. Trimming removed 1 base from V and 4 bases from J, with 9 bases in between. Written as DNA, the CDR3 is TGTGCCAGCAGCTTAAGCGGGTTTCCAGATACGCAGTATTTT. Protein sequence: CASSLSGFPDTQYF. Variable domain in full (rest from reference TRBV7-3 and TRBJ2-3): GAGVSQTPSNKVTEKGKYVELRCDPISGHTALYWYRQSLGQGPEFLIYFQGTGAADDSGLPNDRFFAVRPEGSVSTLKIQRTERGDSAVYLCASSLSGFPDTQYFGPGTRLTVL.

This clone has only a few counts. This rearrangement joins TRBV6-2 or TRBV6-3 to TRBJ2-1; 13 bases are shared with TRBD2. CDR3 length: 17 amino acids. Germline CDR1 reads MNHEY; CDR2 reads SVGEGT. After removal of 2 bases from V and 7 bases from J, the junction contained 8 bases not matched to a gene. DNA for the CDR3: TGTGCCAGCAGTTACCCCGGGACTAGCGGGGTTGGGAATGAGCAGTTCTTC. Residues: CASSYPGTSGVGNEQFF.

The rearrangement uses TRBV5-1 and TRBJ1-4; perhaps TRBD1 as D (5 bases). CDR3 length: 15 residues. CDR1 and CDR2 (germline): SGHRS, YFSETQ. V dropped 4 bases and J dropped 0 bases, with 10 bases sitting between them. The CDR3 region has the DNA TGCGCCAGCAGCAACCCACAGGCAACTAATGAAAAACTGTTTTTT. Its translation is CASSNPQATNEKLFF. Full variable domain (rest looked up from reference TRBV5-1 and TRBJ1-4): KAGVTQTPRYLIKTRGQQVTLSCSPISGHRSVSWYQQTPGQGLQFLFEYFSETQRNKGNFPGRFSGRQFSNSRSEMNVSTLELGDSALYLCASSNPQATNEKLFFGSGTQLSVL.

The rearrangement uses TRBV11-2 and TRBJ2-5, with 10 bases identical to TRBD2. The CDR3 loop spans 16 amino acids. Germline CDR1 and CDR2: SGHAT and FQNNGV. V shed 1 base, J shed 1 base, and the junction held 3 bases outside the gene matches. The CDR3 bases are TGTGCCAGCAGCTTAGCTAGCGGGGGAGCCCAAGAGACCCAGTACTTC. Translating gives CASSLASGGAQETQYF.

The chain has TRBV5-5 and TRBJ2-7, with D unresolved. The germline V and J ends were trimmed by 4 bases and 5 bases, with 7 bases remaining between them. Per germline, CDR1 SGHKS and CDR2 YYEKEE (reference sequence). This CDR3 comprises 11 residues. Here the CDR3 DNA reads TGTGCCAGCAGCCGGGCAGACGAGCAGTACGTC. Its translation: CASSRADEQYV.

The chain has TRBV5-8 and TRBJ2-7, with D perhaps matching TRBD2 (6 bases). The length of the CDR3 is 16 residues. From germline, CDR1 is SGHTS and CDR2 YDEGEE. Trimming cost V 3 bases and J 0 bases, with 16 bases left between them. The CDR3 coding sequence is TGTGCCAGCAGCTGGGGTTTGGGGGGATTCTCCTACGAGCAGTACGTC. It translates to CASSWGLGGFSYEQYV.

The chain employs TRBV6-6 and TRBJ1-1; D ambiguous. The CDR3 sequence is 12 residues long. V was shortened by 5 bases and J by 8 bases, with 12 bases between the two germline ends. Germline lookup yields CDR1 MNHNY and CDR2 SVGAGI (reference sequence). The CDR3 DNA sequence: TGTGCCAGCAGTCCCCCCGCCGCAGAAGCTTTCTTT. Its translation is CASSPPAAEAFF.

The chain recombines TRBV24-1 with TRBJ2-2; TRBD2 matches 10 bases. In germline, CDR1 is KGHDR, CDR2 SFDVKD. This CDR3 comprises 15 residues. V shed 4 bases and J 6 bases; nucleotides not matched to a gene: 4. Here the CDR3 DNA reads TGTGCCACCAGTGACCCAAGCGGGGGGGCCGGGGAGCTGTTTTTT. Translation gives CATSDPSGGAGELFF.

The genes are TRBV24-1 and TRBJ2-3; 8 bases match TRBD1. Germline CDR1 reads KGHDR; CDR2 reads SFDVKD. The CDR3 is 15 amino acids. Trimming removed 3 bases from V and 1 base from J; junction bases left unmatched: 2. This CDR3 reads CATSDRGQGTDTQYF. CDR3 bases: TGTGCCACCAGTGATAGGGGACAGGGCACAGATACGCAGTATTTT.

V and J are TRBV11-3 and TRBJ1-1, with a weak D call TRBD1 (5 bases). The CDR3 covers 12 residues. Germline values: CDR1 SGHNT, CDR2 YENEEA. V was trimmed by 4 bases and J by 8 bases, leaving 11 bases between them. CDR3 bases: TGTGCCAGCAGCTGGGGTCAGGGAGAAGCTTTCTTT. The encoded protein is CASSWGQGEAFF.

This clone was observed a single time. The CDR3 coding sequence is TGCGCCAGCAGCTTGATGGGGGGCAATCAGCCCCAGCATTTT. This codes for CASSLMGGNQPQHF. The chain links TRBV5-1 to TRBJ1-5; tentative D call: TRBD1 (5 bases). CDR1 is SGHRS and CDR2 is YFSETQ in the germline V gene. The CDR3 runs to 14 residues. Between the trimmed V and J ends, which lost 1 base and 2 bases, there was a span of 7 bases.

This clone rates as medium-sized. Germline is not matched at one junction end, which may reflect a read error. The chain combines TRBV18 with TRBJ1-1, with D perhaps TRBD1 (5 bases). Per the germline V gene, CDR1 is KGHSH and CDR2 is LQKENI. CDR3 length equals 12 residues. The CDR3 is CASSPYLDSPQF. CDR3 sequence (DNA): TGTGCCAGCTCACCCTATCTTGACAGCCCTCAGTTT.